Presented here are 17 T cell receptor beta chains from one specimen sequenced in a study of regulatory T cells in long-lasting Graves disease. Arm-PCR of CDR3 regions with iRepertoire HTBI primers generated TCR beta libraries. TCRdb fed the multiplex PCR reads into MiXCR, producing one record per CDR3 protein. The sample carries around 500,000 distinct CDR3 sequences, around 20% recorded once. Documented time point: persistent/refractory GD, antithyroid drugs over 5 years with positive TRAb. Extracted PBMC RNA gave rise to the TCR library. The sequencing here drew on peripheral blood mononuclear cells (PBMCs), taken when the disease was refractory, from a patient treated with antithyroid drugs. All receptors derive from a female donor with Graves disease.

This clonotype was picked up a small number of times. CDR3 region: CASRPTGPTNTEAFF. CDR3 DNA sequence: TGTGCCAGTAGGCCAACGGGACCTACGAACACTGAAGCTTTCTTT. This chain uses TRBV19 with TRBJ1-1; TRBD1 is a possible D gene (5 bases). V lost 6 bases and J 1 base, leaving 15 bases between the germline ends. The CDR3 has 15 amino acids. CDR1 is LNHDA, CDR2 SQIVND, per germline (reference sequence).

At least ten counts were recorded for this clonotype. This chain's CDR3 is CASRSQGYGYTF. The DNA of the CDR3 is TGTGCCAGCAGATCTCAGGGTTATGGCTACACCTTC. V gene TRBV28 combines with J gene TRBJ1-2; TRBD1 is a possible D gene (5 bases). Germline-derived CDR1 and CDR2 are MDHEN and SYDVKM. The CDR3 totals 12 residues. Trimming took 6 bases from V and 5 from J, leaving 10 bases between them.

This clonotype was found a few times. The DNA of the CDR3 is TGCAGTGCTAGACCCCTGGGAGACTCCCCGCGAGATACGCAGTATTTT. As protein: CSARPLGDSPRDTQYF. The V gene is TRBV20-1, the J gene TRBJ2-3; maybe TRBD2 (5 bases). This CDR3 comprises 16 residues. The germline CDR1 and CDR2 sequences are DFQATT and SNEGSKA (reference sequence). V dropped 2 bases and J dropped 5 bases, with 20 bases sitting between them.

This clonotype came up many times. This chain uses TRBV27 with TRBJ2-2, with 9 positions matching TRBD2. This CDR3 is built from 17 residues. V gave up 2 bases and J gave up 7 bases; unmatched junction bases: 11. Germline CDR1 MNHEY, CDR2 SMNVEV (reference sequence). CDR3 DNA: TGTGCCAGCAGTTTAGCTTCCCCGGGACTAGCCGGCGGGGAGCTGTTTTTT. This translates into CASSLASPGLAGGELFF.

The genes are TRBV7-3 and TRBJ2-6; D remains ambiguous. V gave up 5 bases and J gave up 0 bases, with 17 bases separating them. CDR1 is SGHTA, CDR2 FQGTGA, per germline. The CDR3 sequence is 18 residues long. CDR3 residues: CASSPTPTAFSGANVLTF. CDR3 DNA sequence: TGTGCCAGCAGCCCAACCCCAACAGCATTCTCTGGGGCCAACGTCCTGACTTTC.

This clonotype was seen only a few times. This chain connects TRBV4-3 to TRBJ2-5; TRBD2 matches at 8 bases. The length of the CDR3 is 14 residues. The V segment lost 1 base and the J segment 7 bases; nucleotides outside the gene matches: 5. CDR1 LGHNA and CDR2 YSLEER come from the germline V gene. The CDR3 sequence is CASSQAIAGGTQYF. The CDR3, as DNA: TGCGCCAGCAGCCAAGCTATTGCGGGGGGGACCCAGTACTTC.

The gene calls are TRBV6-1 and TRBJ2-3; TRBD1 is a possible D gene (5 bases). Trimming removed 7 bases from V and 5 bases from J, with 19 bases in between. Germline V gene sequence: CDR1 MNHNS, CDR2 SASEGT. CDR3 length: 15 amino acids. CDR3 residues: CASKLKQAPKDTQYF. As DNA, the CDR3 is TGTGCCAGCAAATTGAAACAGGCGCCCAAAGATACGCAGTATTTT.

This clonotype has just a few counts. The rearrangement uses TRBV7-9 and TRBJ1-1; D is uncertain. CDR1 SEHNR and CDR2 FQNEAQ come from the germline V gene (reference sequence). The germline V and J ends were trimmed by 3 bases and 0 bases, with 5 bases remaining between them. The CDR3 runs to 13 residues. The CDR3 is CASSFLMNTEAFF. DNA for the CDR3: TGTGCCAGCAGCTTCCTAATGAACACTGAAGCTTTCTTT. Variable domain in full (rest from reference TRBV7-9 and TRBJ1-1): DTGVSQNPRHKITKRGQNVTFRCDPISEHNRLYWYRQTLGQGPEFLTYFQNEAQLEKSRLLSDRFSAERPKGSFSTLEIQRTEQGDSAMYLCASSFLMNTEAFFGQGTRLTVV.

Concerning this clonotype: A much larger clonotype is one base distant, so this may be a read error. This sequence joins TRBV28 and TRBJ2-4, with a possible D match to TRBD2 (6 bases). Germline loops: CDR1 MDHEN, CDR2 SYDVKM. The CDR3 runs to 12 residues. CDR3 amino acids: CASSFRGNIQCF. CDR3 DNA sequence: TGTGCCAGCAGTTTTCGGGGGAACATTCAGTGCTTC.

This clonotype turned up a few times. This sequence joins TRBV20-1 and TRBJ2-7, with a tentative D call TRBD1 (6 bases). The V gene lost 4 bases and the J gene lost 2 bases, with 15 bases spanning the gap. The length of the CDR3 is 14 residues. CDR1 and CDR2 from the germline V gene are DFQATT and SNEGSKA (reference sequence). CDR3 DNA sequence: TGCAGTGCTATTCCCGGGACAAGAGCCTACGAGCAGTACTTC. Residues: CSAIPGTRAYEQYF.

The chain combines TRBV6-1 with TRBJ1-2; 7 positions match TRBD1. The germline V gene encodes CDR1 MNHNS and CDR2 SASEGT. V shed 5 bases and J 2 bases; nucleotides not matched to a gene: 8. The CDR3 has 15 residues. Written as DNA, the CDR3 is TGTGCCAGCAGTCTCGACAGGGCACCCAACTATGGCTACACCTTC. Translated: CASSLDRAPNYGYTF.

This clonotype was counted at least ten times. V is TRBV18 and J is TRBJ1-1; a weak D match, TRBD1 (6 bases). Germline CDR1 KGHSH, CDR2 LQKENI. The length of the CDR3 is 15 residues. V dropped 6 bases and J dropped 3 bases, with 17 bases sitting between them. In DNA, the CDR3 is TGTGCCAGCTCCCAAGACAGGCCGTGGGACACTGAAGCTTTCTTT. Translating it yields CASSQDRPWDTEAFF.

The rearrangement uses TRBV18 and TRBJ1-1, with 10 bases that match TRBD1. Trimming removed 3 bases from V and 7 bases from J; junction bases left unmatched: 8. This CDR3 region has 15 residues. Germline V gives CDR1 KGHSH, CDR2 LQKENI. DNA for the CDR3: TGTGCCAGCTCACCGAACGACAGGGGGCTCGGTGAAGCTTTCTTT. It translates to CASSPNDRGLGEAFF. Supplemented by reference TRBV18 and TRBJ1-1, the full variable domain reads NAGVMQNPRHLVRRRGQEARLRCSPMKGHSHVYWYRQLPEEGLKFMVYLQKENIIDESGMPKERFSAEFPKEGPSILRIQQVVRGDSAAYFCASSPNDRGLGEAFFGQGTRLTVV.

A note on this clonotype: Its ends do not fully match the called genes, so a read error is possible. The chain has TRBV28 and TRBJ2-4, with TRBD2 matching over 14 bases. The CDR3 runs 12 residues. Germline CDR1 and CDR2: MDHEN and SYDVKM. CDR3 loop: CASSHKTSGGVF. CDR3 coding DNA: TGTGCCAGCAGTCACAAGACTAGCGGGGGGGTCTTC.

Ten or more counts support this clonotype. The rearrangement links TRBV29-1 to TRBJ2-6; 7 bases agree with TRBD2. The V gene's germline CDR1 is SQVTM and CDR2 ANQGSEA. This CDR3 spans 18 amino acids. V gave up 4 bases and J gave up 0 bases; unmatched junction bases: 12. This CDR3 reads CSVGTQGGHLSGANVLTF. The CDR3 DNA follows: TGCAGCGTTGGGACTCAGGGAGGGCATCTCTCTGGGGCCAACGTCCTGACTTTC.

V is TRBV20-1 and J is TRBJ1-5, with D perhaps TRBD1 (5 bases). The V end lost 6 bases, the J end lost 0 bases, and 15 bases lay between the germline ends. The germline gives CDR1 DFQATT, CDR2 SNEGSKA (reference sequence). The CDR3 has 15 residues. The CDR3 is CSARGETYSNQPQHF. CDR3 nucleotide sequence: TGCAGTGCGAGGGGAGAGACCTATAGCAATCAGCCCCAGCATTTT.

This sequence joins TRBV20-1 and TRBJ2-3, with TRBD2 matching 8 bases. Germline-derived CDR1 and CDR2 are DFQATT and SNEGSKA (reference sequence). V lost 2 bases, J lost 2 bases, and 12 bases stayed unmatched. This CDR3 has 17 residues. CDR3: CSARFHMAGGLTDTQYF. As DNA, the CDR3 is TGCAGTGCTAGATTCCACATGGCGGGAGGACTCACAGATACGCAGTATTTT.